This TCR beta chain is drawn from a study of OX40 agonist ivuxolimab in advanced cancers. The CDR3 contains 14 residues. Per germline, CDR1 LNHDA and CDR2 SQIVND (reference sequence). V trimming: 2 bases; J trimming: 5 bases; junction bases outside the gene matches: 3. Data came from immunoSEQ multiplex PCR; TCRdb stores just in-frame clones and leaves some out. The sample lists some 60,000 clones, approximately 86% occurring once. Autoimmune disease history or systemic immunosuppression meant exclusion. The input for sequencing was CD4+ or CD8+ T cells sorted from blood, taken in a trial of the OX40 agonist ivuxolimab. The origin of this receptor is an adult with an advanced solid tumor such as melanoma, head and neck, liver or kidney cancer. The genes are TRBV19 and TRBJ1-5; TRBD1 matches 7 bases. This chain's CDR3 is CASSIHQGDQPQHF. CDR3 DNA: TGTGCCAGTAGTATACACCAGGGGGATCAGCCCCAGCATTTT. The full variable domain, with the rest looked up from reference TRBV19 and TRBJ1-5, is DGGITQSPKYLFRKEGQNVTLSCEQNLNHDAMYWYRQDPGQGLRLIYYSQIVNDFQKGDIAEGYSVSREKKESFPLTVTSAQKNPTAFYLCASSIHQGDQPQHFGDGTRLSIL.